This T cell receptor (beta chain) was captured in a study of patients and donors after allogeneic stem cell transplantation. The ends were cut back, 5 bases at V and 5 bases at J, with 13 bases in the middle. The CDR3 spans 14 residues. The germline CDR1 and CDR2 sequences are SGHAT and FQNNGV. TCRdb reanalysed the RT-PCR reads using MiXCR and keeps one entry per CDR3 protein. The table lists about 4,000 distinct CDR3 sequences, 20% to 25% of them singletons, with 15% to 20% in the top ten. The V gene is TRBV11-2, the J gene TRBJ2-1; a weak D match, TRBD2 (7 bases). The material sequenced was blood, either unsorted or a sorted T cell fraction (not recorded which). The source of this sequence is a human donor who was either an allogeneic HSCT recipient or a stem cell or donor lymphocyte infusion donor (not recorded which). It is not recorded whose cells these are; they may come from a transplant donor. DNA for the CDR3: TGTGCCAGCAGCCCGGCCGGGGGGCACAATGAGCAGTTCTTC. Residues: CASSPAGGHNEQFF.